This TCR beta chain was profiled in a study of beta chain features in type 1 diabetes. About the study: Examined across all samples were some 99 million sorted cells. The study, taken as a whole, reports: In type 1 diabetes patients, VDJ junctions had fewer insertions; deletions at these junctions were more frequent.

A note on this clone: Antigen: not known.

This CDR3 comprises 11 residues. V was clipped by 5 bases and J by 8 bases, with 10 bases between them. Germline V gives CDR1 GTSNPN, CDR2 SVGIG (reference sequence). Sequenced material consisted of expressed TCRB transcripts (all of the isolated RNA was reverse transcribed). Clones were read by immunoSEQ multiplex PCR, and TCRdb kept only the in-frame ones, dropping some. Among 150,000 to 190,000 clones listed, about 7.3% were seen once. This sequence originates from a man aged 18 to 29 in good health. Sequencing was done on a sample of central memory CD4+ T cells from blood. V usage is TRBV30 and J usage is TRBJ2-4; possible D gene TRBD1, 5 bases. CDR3 loop: CAWARVDIQYF. In DNA form, the CDR3 reads TGTGCCTGGGCCAGGGTGGACATTCAGTACTTC.